The subject of this entry is one TCR beta chain. The target antigen is unknown. Noted time point: week 47, end of study. With topical imiquimod, each dose of the vaccine consisted of 300 ug of mutant IDH1 20-mer peptide. The V end lost 4 bases, the J end lost 6 bases, and 21 bases lay between the germline ends. The germline V gene has CDR1 MGHRA and CDR2 YSYEKL. The CDR3 runs to 16 residues. The data stem from a study of a mutant IDH1 vaccine in newly diagnosed glioma. Study-wide context: Vaccination followed radiotherapy alone by 4-6 weeks, or accompanied temozolomide cycles.

TCRdb's table, derived via immunoSEQ multiplex PCR, lists solely in-frame clones and lacks some. The table has tens of thousands of clones, about 75% seen once. The specimen was PBMCs, collected from a glioma patient whose treatment included an IDH1 peptide vaccine. The chain is built from TRBV4-1 and TRBJ1-2; D not certain. The TCR was taken from a man aged 35-49 years with glioma. CDR3 sequence reads: CASSRVAADNDDGYTF. CDR3 coding DNA: TGCGCCAGCAGCCGAGTAGCCGCGGATAACGATGATGGCTACACCTTC.